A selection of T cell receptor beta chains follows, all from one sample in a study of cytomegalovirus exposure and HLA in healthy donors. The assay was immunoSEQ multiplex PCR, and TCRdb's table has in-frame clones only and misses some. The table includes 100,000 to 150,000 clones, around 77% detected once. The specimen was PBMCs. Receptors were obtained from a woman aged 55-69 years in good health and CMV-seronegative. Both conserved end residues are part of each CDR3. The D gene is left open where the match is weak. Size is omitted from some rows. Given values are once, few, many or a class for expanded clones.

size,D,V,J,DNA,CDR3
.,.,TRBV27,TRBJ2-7,TGTGCCAGCAGCATGCCAGGGTCGGCCTCCTACGAGCAGTACTTC,CASSMPGSASYEQYF
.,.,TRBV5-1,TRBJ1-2,TGCGCCAGCAGCTTAACCCCAGACCCGAGGGGCTACACCTTC,CASSLTPDPRGYTF
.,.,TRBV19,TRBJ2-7,TGTGCCAGTGGTATCTCTCTGGACTTACGCTTCTACGAGCAGTACTTC,CASGISLDLRFYEQYF
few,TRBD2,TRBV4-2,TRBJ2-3,TGTGCCAGCAGCCAAGATTTCGACCCCGGGGGAGGGAGGCCCACAGATACGCAGTATTTT,CASSQDFDPGGGRPTDTQYF
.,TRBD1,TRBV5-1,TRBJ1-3,TGCGCCAGCAGCAAGGAGGGACAGAGCTCTGGAAACACCATATATTTT,CASSKEGQSSGNTIYF
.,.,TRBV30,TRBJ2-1,TGTGCCTGGAGTGTGCCATCGGTAAGGCAGTTCTTC,CAWSVPSVRQFF
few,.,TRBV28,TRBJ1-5,TGTGCCAGCAGTTGGGGGGGTCAGCCCCAGCATTTT,CASSWGGQPQHF
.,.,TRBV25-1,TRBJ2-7,TGTGCCAGCGCTAAAGGGGAATTGGGGTCCTACGAGCAGTACTTC,CASAKGELGSYEQYF
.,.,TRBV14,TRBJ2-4,TGTGCCAGCAGCCTCTTGACTGGTCTTCAGTACTTC,CASSLLTGLQYF
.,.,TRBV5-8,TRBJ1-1,TGTGCCAGCAGCCCCTGGACGTTCAGGGCTGAAGCTTTCTTT,CASSPWTFRAEAFF
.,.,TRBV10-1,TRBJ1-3,TGCGCCAGCAGTGAGTCTCGGGGAAACACCATATATTTT,CASSESRGNTIYF